This T cell receptor (beta chain) was captured by sequencing in a study of shared clonotypes between healthy human individuals. The study, taken as a whole, reports: Compared with memory subsets, naive subsets generally had larger estimated richness.

Trimming removed 4 bases at V and 6 bases at J, with 13 bases between. The length of the CDR3 is 13 residues. Germline V CDR1 and CDR2: SNHLY, FYNNEI. The deep-level immunoSEQ assay was used. An even split of each subset's genomic DNA across several immunoSEQ plates was performed. TCRdb's table, derived via immunoSEQ multiplex PCR, lists solely in-frame clones and lacks some. This table holds 1,100,000 or so clones, roughly 74% found once. The sample holds a few counts of this clone. The antigen is not known. The healthy adult donors were HIV-negative and reported no recent acute infections or vaccinations.

Sequencing input: memory CD4+ T cells from PBMCs. The subset is: CD45RA-negative fraction. The rearrangement uses TRBV2 and TRBJ2-7, with D maybe TRBD2 (5 bases). This receptor was identified in a man younger than 35 in good health. Some clones in this sample may be carry-over from other donors' samples. The DNA of the CDR3 is TGTGCCAGCAGTGCTGTCGGGGTTGCCGAGCAGTACTTC. Amino acid sequence: CASSAVGVAEQYF.